The rows below give T cell receptor beta chains drawn from one sample of a study of blood T cell repertoires in COVID-19. Libraries were prepared by immunoSEQ multiplex PCR; TCRdb keeps only in-frame clonotypes and omits some of them. The sample carries approximately 100,000 clones, approximately 69% recorded once. Sequencing was performed on peripheral blood. Receptor source: an elderly man with acute or convalescent COVID-19. Each CDR3 is given without its conserved first and last residue. Fields, in order: V gene, D gene, CDR3 protein. D genes are given only for firm matches.

TRBV7-9 | NA | ASSFPLSTDYEQY
TRBV5-6 | NA | ASSSSGYTEAF
TRBV5-4 | NA | ASSLDTYTGELF
TRBV27 | TRBD2 | ASSLWSGTGLDEQF
TRBV4-1 | TRBD2 | ASSQEPPLREGPDTQY
TRBV3-1/TRBV3-2 | TRBD2 | ASSRLTGLQF
TRBV18 | NA | ASSPGLVPTGELF
TRBV5-4 | TRBD1 | ASSLEPGQGGGGYT
TRBV7-2 | NA | ASSSTGVRDTQY
TRBV28 | TRBD2 | ASSLTSGGRNEQF
TRBV28 | NA | ASSFGSYSNQPQH
TRBV5-4 | TRBD1 | ASRGGQGTDTQY
TRBV7-8 | TRBD2 | ASSLGEGTRLDNEQF
TRBV18 | TRBD1 | ASSPGTANQPQH
TRBV18 | TRBD2 | ASSPPGLAGPVARHEQF
TRBV3-1/TRBV3-2 | NA | ASSQGADTGELF
TRBV2 | NA | ASSDRVNTEAF
TRBV7-8 | NA | ASSAPAVAYEQY
TRBV7-2 | NA | ASSAQGGPYEQY
TRBV3-1/TRBV3-2 | NA | ASSSSPYEQY
TRBV2 | TRBD2 | ASSDATSGYFEQF
TRBV10-3 | TRBD1 | AISESTGADTQY
TRBV2 | TRBD1 | ASNAGGTTNEKLF
TRBV5-1 | TRBD1 | ASSTGTGGLGETQY
TRBV4-3 | TRBD1 | ASSHTGQGSLYEQY
TRBV10-3 | TRBD2 | AISETSGSTDTQY
TRBV24-1 | NA | ATSDFSQSGANVLT
TRBV28 | NA | ASQGRQGKANVLT
TRBV5-1 | NA | ASSLGILKLRDNTGELF